This T cell receptor beta chain is from a study of T cell repertoires in cytomegalovirus infection. Whole-study context: Well-studied HLA-B-restricted CMV epitopes were used in the study alongside recently identified HLA-C-restricted ones. Notes on the study in general: HLA-C-restricted CMV clonotypes gave the most frequent clonotype in two of eight donors. Identification of carriers of CMV plus the relevant HLA was performed using cumulative public TCR beta family frequency.

TCRdb used MiXCR to reprocess the reads, holding one entry per CDR3 protein. The table lists 570,000 or so distinct CDR3 sequences, just under 40% of them singletons, with over 45% in the top ten. A word on this clonotype: Its matching antigen is unknown. Being one base from a much bigger clone, this may be a read error.

There are 12 residues in the CDR3. Per the germline V gene, CDR1 is SEHNR and CDR2 is FQNEAQ (reference sequence). Trimming cost V 5 bases and J 6 bases, with 8 bases left between them. The J gene is TRBJ1-5, the V gene TRBV7-9; a possible D gene is TRBD1 (5 bases). This sample comprised cultured PBMCs, obtained from culture after CMV antigen stimulation. The receptor was isolated from a human donor in good health (CMV status not recorded). Some clones in this sample may be carry-over from other donors' samples. This CDR3 is CASSRGVQPQHF. CDR3 sequence (DNA): TGTGCCAGCAGCCGAGGGGTTCAGCCCCAGCATTTT. The full variable domain, with the rest looked up from reference TRBV7-9 and TRBJ1-5, is DTGVSQNPRHKITKRGQNVTFRCDPISEHNRLYWYRQTLGQGPEFLTYFQNEAQLEKSRLLSDRFSAERPKGSFSTLEIQRTEQGDSAMYLCASSRGVQPQHFGDGTRLSIL.